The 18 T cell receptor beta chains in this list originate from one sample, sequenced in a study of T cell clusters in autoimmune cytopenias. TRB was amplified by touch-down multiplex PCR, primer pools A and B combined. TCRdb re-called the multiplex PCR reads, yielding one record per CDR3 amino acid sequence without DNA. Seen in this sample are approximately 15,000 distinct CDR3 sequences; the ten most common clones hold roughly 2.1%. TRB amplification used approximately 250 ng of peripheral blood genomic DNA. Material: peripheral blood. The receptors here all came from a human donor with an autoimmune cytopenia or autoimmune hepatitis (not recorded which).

The CDR3 is CASSQDRLAGYYNEQFF. The chain carries TRBV14 and TRBJ2-1; the D call of TRBD2 rests on TCRdb alone, since no DNA is present to check it. The V gene's germline CDR1 is SGHDN and CDR2 FVKESK. This CDR3 is 17 amino acids long. The complete variable domain, with remaining parts taken from reference TRBV14 and TRBJ2-1, reads EAGVTQFPSHSVIEKGQTVTLRCDPISGHDNLYWYRRVMGKEIKFLLHFVKESKQDESGMPNNRFLAERTGGTYSTLKVQPAELEDSGVYFCASSQDRLAGYYNEQFFGPGTRLTVL.

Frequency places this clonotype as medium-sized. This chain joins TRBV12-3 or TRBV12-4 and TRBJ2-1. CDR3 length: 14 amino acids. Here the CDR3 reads CASSLAPGYNEQFF.

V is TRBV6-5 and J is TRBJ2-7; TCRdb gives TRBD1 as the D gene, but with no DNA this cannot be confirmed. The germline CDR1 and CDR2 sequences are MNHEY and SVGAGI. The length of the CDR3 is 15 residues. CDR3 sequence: CASSEFVTGTYEQYF.

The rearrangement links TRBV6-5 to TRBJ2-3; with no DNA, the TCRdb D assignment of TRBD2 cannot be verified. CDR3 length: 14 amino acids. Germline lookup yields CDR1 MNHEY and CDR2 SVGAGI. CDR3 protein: CATSPGGPADTQYF.

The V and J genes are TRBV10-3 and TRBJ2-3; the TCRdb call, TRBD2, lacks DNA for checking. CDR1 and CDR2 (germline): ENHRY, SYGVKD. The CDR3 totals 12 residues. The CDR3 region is CAGSGSPDTQYF.

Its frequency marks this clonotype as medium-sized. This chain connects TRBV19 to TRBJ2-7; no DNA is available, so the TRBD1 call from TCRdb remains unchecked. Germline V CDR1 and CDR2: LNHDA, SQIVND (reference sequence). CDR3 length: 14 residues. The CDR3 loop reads CASSIGAGAPEQYF.

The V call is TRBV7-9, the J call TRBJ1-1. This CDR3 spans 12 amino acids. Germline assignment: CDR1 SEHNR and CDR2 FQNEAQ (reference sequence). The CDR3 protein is CASSFGNTEAFF.

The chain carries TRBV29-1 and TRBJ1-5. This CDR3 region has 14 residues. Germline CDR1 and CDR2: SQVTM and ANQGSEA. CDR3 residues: CSVPGTRSNQPQHF.

The CDR3 sequence is CASRPRGGGSTEAFF. This chain uses TRBV6-2 or TRBV6-3 with TRBJ1-1; the TCRdb D gene call, TRBD1, has no DNA to confirm it. This CDR3 has 15 amino acids. CDR1 is MNHEY and CDR2 is SVGEGT in the germline V gene.

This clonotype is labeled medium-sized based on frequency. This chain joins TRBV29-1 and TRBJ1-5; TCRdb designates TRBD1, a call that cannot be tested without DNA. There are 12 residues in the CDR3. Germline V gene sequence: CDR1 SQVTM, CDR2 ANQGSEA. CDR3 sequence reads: CSVGDINQPQHF. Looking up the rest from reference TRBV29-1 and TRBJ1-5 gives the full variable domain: SAVISQKPSRDICQRGTSLTIQCQVDSQVTMMFWYRQQPGQSLTLIATANQGSEATYESGFVIDKFPISRPNLTFSTLTVSNMSPEDSSIYLCSVGDINQPQHFGDGTRLSIL.

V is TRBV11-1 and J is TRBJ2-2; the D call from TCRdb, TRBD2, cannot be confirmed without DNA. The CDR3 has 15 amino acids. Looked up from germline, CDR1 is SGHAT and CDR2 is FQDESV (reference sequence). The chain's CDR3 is CASSPAQRVPGELFF.

The CDR3 reads CASSRDRQGHNLGLAGESDTQYF. This chain links TRBV5-1 with TRBJ2-3; TCRdb calls TRBD2, which cannot be checked without DNA. This CDR3 has 23 residues. The germline gives CDR1 SGHRS, CDR2 YFSETQ.

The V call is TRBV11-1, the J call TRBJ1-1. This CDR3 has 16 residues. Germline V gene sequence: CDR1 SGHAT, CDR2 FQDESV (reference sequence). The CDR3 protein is CASSLGVGIMNTEAFF.

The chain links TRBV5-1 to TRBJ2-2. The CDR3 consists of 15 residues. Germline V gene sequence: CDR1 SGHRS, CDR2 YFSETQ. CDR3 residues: CASSLESSRTGELFF.

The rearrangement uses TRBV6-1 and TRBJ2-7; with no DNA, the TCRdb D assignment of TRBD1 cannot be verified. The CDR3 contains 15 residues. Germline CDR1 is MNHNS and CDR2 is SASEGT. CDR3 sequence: CANPPGQGEGYEQYF.

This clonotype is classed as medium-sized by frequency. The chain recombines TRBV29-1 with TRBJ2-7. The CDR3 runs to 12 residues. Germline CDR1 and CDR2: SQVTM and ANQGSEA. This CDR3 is CSVRDPNYEQYF.

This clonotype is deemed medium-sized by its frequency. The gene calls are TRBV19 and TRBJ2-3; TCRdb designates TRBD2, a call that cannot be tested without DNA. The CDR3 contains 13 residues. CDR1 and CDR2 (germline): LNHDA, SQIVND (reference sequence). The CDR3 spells CASSAAHTDTQYF.

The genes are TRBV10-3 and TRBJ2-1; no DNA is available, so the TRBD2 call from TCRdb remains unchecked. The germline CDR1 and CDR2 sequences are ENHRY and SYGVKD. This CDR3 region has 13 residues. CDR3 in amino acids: CAIWGGGFGLQFF.